The 10 T cell receptor beta chains reported below all come from one sample, sequenced in a study of T cells in Graves' hyperthyroidism and ophthalmopathy. TCR beta CDR3 regions were amplified from RNA. The HTBI primer set was used in a first-round RT-PCR of the TCR CDR3. TCRdb reprocessed the multiplex PCR reads with MiXCR, giving one entry per CDR3 protein. The sample shows fewer than 600,000 distinct CDR3 sequences, around 14% of them seen only once. The sequencing sample was made of blood. The receptor source for this set is a woman aged 18-35 years with Graves' hyperthyroidism.

This clonotype was picked up many times. This chain links TRBV30 with TRBJ1-6; a weak D match, TRBD1 (5 bases). The germline V and J ends were trimmed by 3 bases and 10 bases, with 19 bases remaining between them. The CDR3 spans 15 residues. Per the germline V gene, CDR1 is GTSNPN and CDR2 is SVGIG (reference sequence). CDR3 residues: CAWRSMGGVRSPLHF. The CDR3 DNA reads as TGTGCCTGGAGATCCATGGGGGGGGTAAGATCACCCCTCCACTTT.

This clonotype was detected ten times or more. V is TRBV24-1 and J is TRBJ2-2, with 7 bases matching TRBD2. Trimming at V came to 9 bases and at J to 1 base, leaving 7 bases not matched to a gene. CDR1 KGHDR and CDR2 SFDVKD come from the germline V gene. CDR3 length: 15 residues. CDR3 in amino acids: CATSRDYLNTGELFF. CDR3 DNA sequence: TGTGCCACCTCCCGGGACTACCTGAACACCGGGGAGCTGTTTTTT.

This clonotype was observed at least ten times. The chain recombines TRBV12-3 or TRBV12-4 with TRBJ1-6; D may be TRBD1 (6 bases). The V end was cut by 7 bases, the J end by 7 bases, with 17 bases between. The CDR3 contains 15 residues. The CDR3 DNA follows: TGTGCCAGCACCCTGGGGGGGGCGGGAAATTCACCCCTCCACTTT. Protein sequence: CASTLGGAGNSPLHF.

This clonotype was detected many times. This chain links TRBV14 with TRBJ1-2; D gene unclear. V lost 1 base and J lost 4, with 13 bases in between. Per the germline V gene, CDR1 is SGHDN and CDR2 is FVKESK. The CDR3 consists of 15 residues. CDR3 residues: CASSQGSQPTYGYTF. The CDR3 nucleotides are TGTGCCAGCAGCCAAGGATCCCAGCCGACCTATGGCTACACCTTC.

V gene TRBV20-1 combines with J gene TRBJ1-1; D is possibly TRBD1 (5 bases). V lost 0 bases and J 3 bases, leaving 14 bases between the germline ends. The CDR3 totals 15 residues. In germline, CDR1 is DFQATT, CDR2 SNEGSKA (reference sequence). CDR3 coding DNA: TGCAGTGCTAGAGATCTCCAGGGTTCGGACACTGAAGCTTTCTTT. Translation: CSARDLQGSDTEAFF.

This clonotype was picked up many times. V is TRBV28 and J is TRBJ1-1; 8 bases map to TRBD1. Germline V CDR1 and CDR2: MDHEN, SYDVKM. V lost 7 bases to trimming and J lost 1 base; unmatched junction nucleotides: 11. This CDR3 spans 16 amino acids. CDR3 DNA sequence: TGTGCCAGCATTCAAAGGACAGGGCGGGGGAACACTGAAGCTTTCTTT. This gives the protein CASIQRTGRGNTEAFF.

This clonotype was observed at least ten times. The chain carries TRBV19 and TRBJ2-3; 8 bases agree with TRBD2. Germline CDR1 reads LNHDA; CDR2 reads SQIVND (reference sequence). This CDR3 contains 16 residues. V was clipped by 4 bases and J by 3 bases; unmatched bases: 9. DNA for the CDR3: TGTGCCAGTAGTACCCCGGGACTAGGCGGGACAGATACGCAGTATTTT. Encoded protein: CASSTPGLGGTDTQYF.

This clonotype was found many times. The chain uses TRBV11-2 and TRBJ1-2; D not certain. Germline CDR1 reads SGHAT; CDR2 reads FQNNGV. The CDR3 covers 15 residues. V lost 0 bases, J lost 8 bases, and 16 bases lay in between. The CDR3 DNA reads TGTGCCAGCAGCTTAGATCTGATTACAGATCGGGGCTACACCTTC. Translation gives CASSLDLITDRGYTF. Combining the CDR3 with reference TRBV11-2 and TRBJ1-2 gives the whole variable domain EAGVAQSPRYKIIEKRQSVAFWCNPISGHATLYWYQQILGQGPKLLIQFQNNGVVDDSQLPKDRFSAERLKGVDSTLKIQPAKLEDSAVYLCASSLDLITDRGYTFGSGTRLTVV.

In its sample, this clonotype was seen a few times. V and J are TRBV5-1 and TRBJ2-2; 9 bases line up with TRBD2. The junction had 5 bases not matched to a gene; V was cut back by 0 bases and J by 2 bases. Germline values: CDR1 SGHRS, CDR2 YFSETQ. This CDR3 is 17 amino acids long. The CDR3 sequence is CASSLVLAGTNTGELFF. CDR3 coding DNA: TGCGCCAGCAGCTTGGTTCTAGCGGGGACTAACACCGGGGAGCTGTTTTTT.

The V gene is TRBV10-1, the J gene TRBJ2-2, with D perhaps TRBD2 (5 bases). Germline V gene lookup returns CDR1 WNHNN and CDR2 SYGVQD (reference sequence). The V gene lost 5 bases and the J gene lost 3 bases, with 13 bases spanning the gap. The CDR3 spans 15 residues. CDR3 sequence (DNA): TGCGCCAGCAGTCCCCGGGATTACGACACCGGGGAGCTGTTTTTT. Protein: CASSPRDYDTGELFF.